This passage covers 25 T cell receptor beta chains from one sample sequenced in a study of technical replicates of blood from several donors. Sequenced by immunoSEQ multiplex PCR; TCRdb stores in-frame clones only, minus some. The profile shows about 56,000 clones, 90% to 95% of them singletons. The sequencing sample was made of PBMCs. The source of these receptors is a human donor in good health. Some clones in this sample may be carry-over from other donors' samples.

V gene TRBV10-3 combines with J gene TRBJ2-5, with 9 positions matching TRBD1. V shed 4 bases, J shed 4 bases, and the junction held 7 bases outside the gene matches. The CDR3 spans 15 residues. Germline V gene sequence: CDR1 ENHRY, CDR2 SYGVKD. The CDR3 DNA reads TGTGCCATCAGTGTACAGGGGGCGTCCCCAGAGACCCAGTACTTC. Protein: CAISVQGASPETQYF.

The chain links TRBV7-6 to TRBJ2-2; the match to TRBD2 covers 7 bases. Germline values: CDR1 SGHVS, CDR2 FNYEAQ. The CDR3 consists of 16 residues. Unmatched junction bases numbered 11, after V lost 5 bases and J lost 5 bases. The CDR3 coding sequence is TGTGCCAGCAGCCACCTAGGGGAGGGCCGTACCGGGGAGCTGTTTTTT. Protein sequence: CASSHLGEGRTGELFF.

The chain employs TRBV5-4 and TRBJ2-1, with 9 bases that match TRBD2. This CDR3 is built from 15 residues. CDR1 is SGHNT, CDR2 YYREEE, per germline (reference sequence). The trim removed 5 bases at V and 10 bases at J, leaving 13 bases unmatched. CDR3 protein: CASRLLGGRAEEQFF. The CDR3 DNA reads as TGTGCCAGCAGGCTATTGGGCGGGAGGGCCGAGGAGCAGTTCTTC.

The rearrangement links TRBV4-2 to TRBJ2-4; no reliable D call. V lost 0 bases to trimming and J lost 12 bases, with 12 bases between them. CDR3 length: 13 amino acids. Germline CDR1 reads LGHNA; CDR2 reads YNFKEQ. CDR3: CASSQDSGSAQYF. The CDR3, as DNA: TGTGCCAGCAGCCAAGATTCGGGTAGTGCTCAGTACTTC.

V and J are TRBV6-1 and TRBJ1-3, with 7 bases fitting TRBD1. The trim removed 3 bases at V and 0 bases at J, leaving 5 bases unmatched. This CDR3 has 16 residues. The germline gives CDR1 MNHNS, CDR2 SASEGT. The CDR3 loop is CASSETGLSSGNTIYF. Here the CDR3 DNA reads TGTGCCAGCAGTGAGACAGGGCTCAGCTCTGGAAACACCATATATTTT.

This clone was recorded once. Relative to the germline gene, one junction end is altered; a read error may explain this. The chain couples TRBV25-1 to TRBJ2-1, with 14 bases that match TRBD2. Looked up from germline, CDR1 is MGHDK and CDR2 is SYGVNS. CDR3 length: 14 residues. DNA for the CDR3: TGTGCCAGCAGTGGCCCGTCGGGACTAGCGGGGGTAATCTTC. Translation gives CASSGPSGLAGVIF.

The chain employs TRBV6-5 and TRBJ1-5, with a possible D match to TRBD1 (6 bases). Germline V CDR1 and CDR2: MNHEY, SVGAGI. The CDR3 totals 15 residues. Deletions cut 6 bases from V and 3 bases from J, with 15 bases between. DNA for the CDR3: TGTGCCAGCAGCCCCAGGGGAGAACTCAATCAGCCCCAGCATTTT. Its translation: CASSPRGELNQPQHF.

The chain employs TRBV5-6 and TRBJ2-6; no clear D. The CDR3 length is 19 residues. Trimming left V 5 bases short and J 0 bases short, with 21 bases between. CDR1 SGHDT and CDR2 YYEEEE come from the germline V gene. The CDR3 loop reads CASRYVLAFRPSGANVLTF. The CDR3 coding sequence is TGTGCCAGCAGGTACGTGTTAGCTTTCCGTCCCTCTGGGGCCAACGTCCTGACTTTC. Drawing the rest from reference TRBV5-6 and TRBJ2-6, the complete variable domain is DAGVTQSPTHLIKTRGQQVTLRCSPKSGHDTVSWYQQALGQGPQFIFQYYEEEERQRGNFPDRFSGHQFPNYSSELNVNALLLGDSALYLCASRYVLAFRPSGANVLTFGAGSRLTVL.

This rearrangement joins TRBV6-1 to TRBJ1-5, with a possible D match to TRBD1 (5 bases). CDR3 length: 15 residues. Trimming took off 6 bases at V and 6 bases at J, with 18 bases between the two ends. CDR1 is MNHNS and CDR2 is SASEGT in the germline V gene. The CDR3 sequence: CASRGLGGPPQPQHF. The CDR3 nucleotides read TGTGCCAGCAGGGGCCTCGGGGGTCCACCTCAGCCCCAGCATTTT.

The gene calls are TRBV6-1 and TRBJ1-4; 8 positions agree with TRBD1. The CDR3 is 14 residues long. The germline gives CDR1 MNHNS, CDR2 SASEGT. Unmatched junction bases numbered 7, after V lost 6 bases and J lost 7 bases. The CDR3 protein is CASRRTGGFEKLFF. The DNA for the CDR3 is TGTGCCAGCAGGAGAACAGGGGGGTTTGAAAAACTGTTTTTT.

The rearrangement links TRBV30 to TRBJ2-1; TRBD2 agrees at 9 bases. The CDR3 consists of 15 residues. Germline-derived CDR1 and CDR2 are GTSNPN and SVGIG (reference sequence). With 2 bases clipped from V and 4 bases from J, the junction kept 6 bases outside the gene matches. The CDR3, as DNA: TGTGCCTGGAGTACCAGCGGGAGGCTTTACAATGAGCAGTTCTTC. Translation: CAWSTSGRLYNEQFF.

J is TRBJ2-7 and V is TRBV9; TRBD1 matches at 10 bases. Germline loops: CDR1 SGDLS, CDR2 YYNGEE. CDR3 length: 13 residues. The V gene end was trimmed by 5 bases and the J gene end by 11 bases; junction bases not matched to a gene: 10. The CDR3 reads CASSRTGTGEKYF. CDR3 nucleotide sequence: TGTGCCAGCAGTCGAACCGGGACAGGGGAAAAGTACTTC.

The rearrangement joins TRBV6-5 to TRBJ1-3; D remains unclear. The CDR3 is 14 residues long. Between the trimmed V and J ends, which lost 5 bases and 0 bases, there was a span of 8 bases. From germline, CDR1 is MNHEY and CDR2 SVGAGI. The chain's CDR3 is CASSGLISGNTIYF. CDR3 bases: TGTGCCAGCAGTGGACTGATCTCTGGAAACACCATATATTTT.

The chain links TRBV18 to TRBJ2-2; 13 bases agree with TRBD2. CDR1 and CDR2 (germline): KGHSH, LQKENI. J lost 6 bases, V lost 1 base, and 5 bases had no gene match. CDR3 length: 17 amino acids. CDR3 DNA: TGTGCCAGCTCACCACGGACTAGCGGGGGAGGTCCCGGGGAGCTGTTTTTT. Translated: CASSPRTSGGGPGELFF.

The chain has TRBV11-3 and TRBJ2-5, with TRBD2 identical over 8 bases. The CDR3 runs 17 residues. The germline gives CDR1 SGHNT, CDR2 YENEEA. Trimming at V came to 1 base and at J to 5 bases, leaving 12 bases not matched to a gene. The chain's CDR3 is CASSLAPGGPCWETQYF. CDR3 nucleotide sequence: TGTGCCAGCAGCTTAGCCCCGGGAGGGCCGTGTTGGGAGACCCAGTACTTC.

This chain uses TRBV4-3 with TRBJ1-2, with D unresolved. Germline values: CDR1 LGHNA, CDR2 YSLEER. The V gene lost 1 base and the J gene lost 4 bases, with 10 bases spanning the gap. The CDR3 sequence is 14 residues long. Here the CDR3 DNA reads TGCGCCAGCAGCCAAGCGGAGGGAAGCTATGGCTACACCTTC. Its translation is CASSQAEGSYGYTF.

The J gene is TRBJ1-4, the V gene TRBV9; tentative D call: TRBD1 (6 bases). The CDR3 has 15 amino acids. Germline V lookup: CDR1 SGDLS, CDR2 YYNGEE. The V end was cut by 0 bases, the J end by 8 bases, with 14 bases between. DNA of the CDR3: TGTGCCAGCAGCGTAGGACAGGCCGGCTTAGAAAAACTGTTTTTT. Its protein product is CASSVGQAGLEKLFF.

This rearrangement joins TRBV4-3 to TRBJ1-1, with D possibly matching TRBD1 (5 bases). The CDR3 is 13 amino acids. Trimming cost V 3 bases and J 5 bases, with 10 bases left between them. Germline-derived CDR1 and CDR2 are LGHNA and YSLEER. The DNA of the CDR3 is TGCGCCAGCAGCCACCAGGGTGAAACTGAAGCTTTCTTT. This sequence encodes CASSHQGETEAFF.

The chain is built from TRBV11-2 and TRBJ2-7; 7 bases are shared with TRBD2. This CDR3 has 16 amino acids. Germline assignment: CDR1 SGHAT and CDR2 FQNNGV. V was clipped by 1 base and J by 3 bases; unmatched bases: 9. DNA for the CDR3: TGTGCCAGCAGCTTAGGGCGGGGCCGGGGGGACTACGAGCAGTACTTC. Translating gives CASSLGRGRGDYEQYF.

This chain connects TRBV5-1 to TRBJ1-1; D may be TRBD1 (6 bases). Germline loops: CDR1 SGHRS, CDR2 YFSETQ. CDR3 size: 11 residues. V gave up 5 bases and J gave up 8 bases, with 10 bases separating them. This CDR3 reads CASRGAREAFF. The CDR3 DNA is TGCGCCAGCAGGGGGGCCAGAGAAGCTTTCTTT.

The CDR3 DNA reads as TGTGCCAATCGGACACAGGGCACCCCTACCGAGCAGTACTTC. Amino acids: CANRTQGTPTEQYF. The chain employs TRBV25-1 and TRBJ2-7; D perhaps matches TRBD1 (6 bases). This CDR3 comprises 14 residues. The V end was cut by 10 bases, the J end by 6 bases, with 22 bases between. CDR1 MGHDK and CDR2 SYGVNS come from the germline V gene.

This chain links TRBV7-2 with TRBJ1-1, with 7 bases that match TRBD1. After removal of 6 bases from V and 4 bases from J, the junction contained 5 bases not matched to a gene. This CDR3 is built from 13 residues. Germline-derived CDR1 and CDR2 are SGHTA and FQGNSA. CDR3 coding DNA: TGTGCCAGCAGTACAGGGGAGGCCACTGAAGCTTTCTTT. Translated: CASSTGEATEAFF. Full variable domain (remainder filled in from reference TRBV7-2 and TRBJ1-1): GAGVSQSPSNKVTEKGKDVELRCDPISGHTALYWYRQSLGQGLEFLIYFQGNSAPDKSGLPSDRFSAERTGGSVSTLTIQRTQQEDSAVYLCASSTGEATEAFFGQGTRLTVV.

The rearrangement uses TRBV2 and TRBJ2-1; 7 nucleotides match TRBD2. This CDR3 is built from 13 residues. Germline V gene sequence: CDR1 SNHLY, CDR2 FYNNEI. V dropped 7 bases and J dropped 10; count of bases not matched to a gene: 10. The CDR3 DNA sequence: TGTGCCAGCAAAGGGGCGGGGGAGCGGGAGCAGTTCTTC. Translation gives CASKGAGEREQFF.

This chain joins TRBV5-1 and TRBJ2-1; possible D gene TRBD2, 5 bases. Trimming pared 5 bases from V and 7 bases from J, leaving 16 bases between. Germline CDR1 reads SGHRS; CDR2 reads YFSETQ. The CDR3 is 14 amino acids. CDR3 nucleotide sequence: TGCGCCAGCAGTTTAAGGACGGACTTAAATGAGCAGTTCTTC. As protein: CASSLRTDLNEQFF.

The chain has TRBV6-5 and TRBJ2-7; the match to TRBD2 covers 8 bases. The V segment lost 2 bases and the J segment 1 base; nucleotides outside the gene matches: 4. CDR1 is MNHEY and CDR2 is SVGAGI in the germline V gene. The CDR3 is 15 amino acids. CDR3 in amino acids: CASSYTLAESYEQYF. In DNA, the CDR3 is TGTGCCAGCAGTTACACACTAGCGGAGTCCTACGAGCAGTACTTC.